The clone carrying this TCR beta chain has a single count. The data belong to a study of blood T cell repertoires in COVID-19. Study-wide context: Sites across the United States, Italy and Spain contributed samples from acute and convalescent COVID-19. From T cells, B-cell-depleted T cells, or PBMCs came the material, which was cDNA or gDNA.

Under the authors' procedure: Scientists estimated how many nucleated cells there were by amplifying reference gene primers. Using immunoSEQ multiplex PCR, the repertoire was profiled, and TCRdb retains in-frame clones only, with some absent. Clonal size and the V and J genes are those of that table, whereas D and trimming came from the DNA. The data contain hundreds of thousands of clones, nearly 90% of them seen just once; the ten biggest clones take up around 3%. The sequencing input was peripheral blood. The receptor was derived from a man between 18 and 29 years old with active or convalescent COVID-19.

CDR3 sequence: CAIRQGFRFGYTF. The CDR3 coding sequence is TGTGCCATCCGACAGGGCTTTCGTTTTGGCTACACCTTC. This chain connects TRBV6-1 to TRBJ1-2, with 7 nucleotides matching TRBD1. The trim removed 10 bases at V and 7 bases at J, leaving 12 bases unmatched. Germline CDR1 is MNHNS and CDR2 is SASEGT. The CDR3 extends over 13 amino acids.